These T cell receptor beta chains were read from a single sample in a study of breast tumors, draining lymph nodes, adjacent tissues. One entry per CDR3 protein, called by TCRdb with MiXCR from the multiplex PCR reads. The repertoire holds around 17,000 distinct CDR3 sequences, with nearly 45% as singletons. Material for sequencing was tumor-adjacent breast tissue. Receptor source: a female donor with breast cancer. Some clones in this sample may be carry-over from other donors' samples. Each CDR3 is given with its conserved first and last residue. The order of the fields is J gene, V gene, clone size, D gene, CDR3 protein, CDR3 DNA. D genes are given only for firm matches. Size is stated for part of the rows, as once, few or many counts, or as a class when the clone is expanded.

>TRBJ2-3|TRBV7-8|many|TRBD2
CASSLGLANTDTQYF
TGTGCCAGCAGCTTAGGACTAGCGAACACAGATACGCAGTATTTT
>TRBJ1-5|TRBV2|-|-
CASRRGGNQPQHF
TGTGCCAGCAGACGGGGGGGGAATCAGCCCCAGCATTTT
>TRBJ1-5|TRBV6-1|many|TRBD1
CASSPSGGSNQPQHF
TGTGCCAGCAGTCCCTCAGGGGGCTCCAATCAGCCCCAGCATTTT
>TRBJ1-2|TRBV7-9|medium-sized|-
CASSLQGYGYTF
TGTGCCAGCAGCCTACAGGGTTATGGCTACACCTTC
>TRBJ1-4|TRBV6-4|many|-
CASSPPGGAGTEKLFF
TGTGCCAGCAGCCCCCCCGGAGGGGCAGGGACTGAAAAACTGTTTTTT
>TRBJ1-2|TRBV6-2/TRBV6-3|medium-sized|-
CASSPGTANYGYTF
TGTGCCAGCAGTCCGGGGACGGCTAACTATGGCTACACCTTC
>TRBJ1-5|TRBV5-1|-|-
CASSPDSYSNQPQHF
TGCGCCAGCAGCCCGGACAGTTACAGCAATCAGCCCCAGCATTTT
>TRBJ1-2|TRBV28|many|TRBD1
CASSRDRGNYGYTF
TGTGCCAGCAGTCGAGACAGGGGAAACTATGGCTACACCTTC
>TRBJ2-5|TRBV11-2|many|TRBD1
CASSSSGGQETQYF
TGTGCCAGCAGCTCTTCAGGGGGTCAAGAGACCCAGTACTTC
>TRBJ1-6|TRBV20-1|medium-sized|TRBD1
CSARETWTGPGNSPLHF
TGCAGTGCTAGAGAGACGTGGACAGGGCCCGGTAATTCACCCCTCCACTTT
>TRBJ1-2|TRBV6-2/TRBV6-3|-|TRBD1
CASSDIGTGSYGYAF
TGTGCCAGCAGTGATATCGGGACAGGGAGCTATGGCTACGCCTTC
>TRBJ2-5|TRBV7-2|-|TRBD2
CASSFRGSGRGETQYF
TGTGCCAGCAGCTTCAGGGGTAGCGGGAGGGGTGAGACCCAGTACTTC
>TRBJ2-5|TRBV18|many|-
CASARGAAETQYF
TGTGCCAGCGCCAGGGGGGCGGCAGAGACCCAGTACTTC
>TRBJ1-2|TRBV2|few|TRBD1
CASSGQGRGYTF
TGTGCCAGCAGTGGACAGGGTCGTGGCTACACCTTC
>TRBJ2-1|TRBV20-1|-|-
CSAFSGPVQFF
TGCAGTGCTTTTAGTGGGCCTGTGCAGTTCTTC
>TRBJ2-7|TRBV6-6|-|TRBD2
CASSLESGGYEQYF
TGTGCCAGCAGCCTTGAGAGCGGGGGATACGAGCAGTACTTC
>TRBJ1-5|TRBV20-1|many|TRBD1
CSARAQGGNQPQHF
TGCAGTGCTAGAGCACAGGGGGGCAATCAGCCCCAGCATTTT
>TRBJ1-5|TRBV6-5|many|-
CASSLIRGQPQHF
TGTGCCAGCAGTTTAATTCGGGGGCAGCCCCAGCATTTT
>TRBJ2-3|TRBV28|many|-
CASSLSVPSTDTQYF
TGTGCCAGCAGTTTATCAGTCCCGAGCACAGATACGCAGTATTTT